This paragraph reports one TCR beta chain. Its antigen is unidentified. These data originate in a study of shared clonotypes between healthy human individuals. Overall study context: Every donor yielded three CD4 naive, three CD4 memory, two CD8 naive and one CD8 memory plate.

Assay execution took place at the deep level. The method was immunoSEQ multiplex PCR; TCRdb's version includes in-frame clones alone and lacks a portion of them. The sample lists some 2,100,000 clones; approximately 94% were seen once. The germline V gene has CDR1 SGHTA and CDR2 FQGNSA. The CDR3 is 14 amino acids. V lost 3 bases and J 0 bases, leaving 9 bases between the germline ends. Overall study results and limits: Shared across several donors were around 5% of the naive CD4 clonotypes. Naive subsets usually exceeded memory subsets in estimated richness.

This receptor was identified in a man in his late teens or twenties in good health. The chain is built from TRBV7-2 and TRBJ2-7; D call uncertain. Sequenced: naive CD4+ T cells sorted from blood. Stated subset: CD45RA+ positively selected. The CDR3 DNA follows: TGTGCCAGCAGCTTCGGTCCGAGCTCCTACGAGCAGTACTTC. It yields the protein CASSFGPSSYEQYF.